This is a list of T cell receptor beta chains from one sample in a study of blood T cell repertoires in COVID-19. The data were produced by immunoSEQ multiplex PCR, yet TCRdb's version contains in-frame clones alone and is incomplete. The sample lists 84,000 or so clones; 78% were seen once. The sequencing sample was made of peripheral blood. The source of these receptors is a man aged 65-85 years with COVID-19, enrolled during active disease. CDR3s include the opening cysteine and the closing phenylalanine or tryptophan. The order of the fields is clone size, D gene, J gene, V gene, CDR3 protein, CDR3 DNA. The D gene is left open where the match is weak. Size is omitted from some rows. Given values are once, few, many or a class for expanded clones.

clone size: .
D gene: .
J gene: TRBJ1-1
V gene: TRBV23-1
CDR3 protein: CALNRVNTEAFF
CDR3 DNA: TGCGCCCTAAACCGAGTCAACACTGAAGCTTTCTTT

clone size: few
D gene: .
J gene: TRBJ2-1
V gene: TRBV24-1
CDR3 protein: CATSSPNEQFF
CDR3 DNA: TGTGCCACCAGCTCCCCCAATGAGCAGTTCTTC

clone size: .
D gene: TRBD2
J gene: TRBJ2-3
V gene: TRBV12-3/TRBV12-4
CDR3 protein: CASGGRDADTQYF
CDR3 DNA: TGTGCCAGCGGGGGGAGGGACGCAGATACGCAGTATTTT

clone size: many
D gene: TRBD1
J gene: TRBJ2-5
V gene: TRBV10-2
CDR3 protein: CAIARGQGQETQYF
CDR3 DNA: TGCGCCATCGCGCGGGGACAGGGACAAGAGACCCAGTACTTC

clone size: .
D gene: .
J gene: TRBJ2-5
V gene: TRBV6-4
CDR3 protein: CASSRTAQETQYF
CDR3 DNA: TGTGCCAGCAGTCGGACAGCCCAAGAGACCCAGTACTTC

clone size: .
D gene: .
J gene: TRBJ2-1
V gene: TRBV10-2
CDR3 protein: CASSETQGRRQFF
CDR3 DNA: TGCGCCAGCAGTGAGACACAGGGTCGACGGCAGTTCTTC

clone size: .
D gene: .
J gene: TRBJ2-2
V gene: TRBV19
CDR3 protein: CATTEGGYGELFF
CDR3 DNA: TGTGCCACCACGGAGGGAGGTTACGGGGAGCTGTTTTTT

clone size: .
D gene: .
J gene: TRBJ1-2
V gene: TRBV19
CDR3 protein: CASTRAGGLDYGYTF
CDR3 DNA: TGTGCCAGTACCCGAGCGGGAGGGTTAGACTATGGCTACACCTTC

clone size: .
D gene: .
J gene: TRBJ2-7
V gene: TRBV7-2
CDR3 protein: CASSFTGPSYEQYF
CDR3 DNA: TGTGCCAGCAGCTTCACAGGCCCGTCCTACGAGCAGTACTTC

clone size: .
D gene: .
J gene: TRBJ1-2
V gene: TRBV2
CDR3 protein: CASSHAPRRGDYGYTF
CDR3 DNA: TGTGCCAGCAGTCACGCCCCTCGTCGGGGGGACTATGGCTACACCTTC

clone size: .
D gene: TRBD1
J gene: TRBJ1-5
V gene: TRBV29-1
CDR3 protein: CSVGTGRNQPQHF
CDR3 DNA: TGCAGCGTGGGGACAGGGCGCAATCAGCCCCAGCATTTT

clone size: .
D gene: .
J gene: TRBJ2-5
V gene: TRBV11-2
CDR3 protein: CASNLGPEETQYF
CDR3 DNA: TGTGCCAGCAACTTAGGCCCAGAAGAGACCCAGTACTTC

clone size: .
D gene: .
J gene: TRBJ1-2
V gene: TRBV11-3
CDR3 protein: CASSPTGYGYTF
CDR3 DNA: TGTGCCAGCAGCCCCACAGGGTATGGCTACACCTTC

clone size: .
D gene: TRBD1
J gene: TRBJ2-3
V gene: TRBV5-1
CDR3 protein: CASSFGQVPDTDTQYF
CDR3 DNA: TGCGCCAGCAGCTTCGGACAGGTCCCTGACACAGATACGCAGTATTTT

clone size: .
D gene: .
J gene: TRBJ2-3
V gene: TRBV5-1
CDR3 protein: CASSTGTGSTDTQYF
CDR3 DNA: TGCGCCAGCAGCACCGGAACCGGGAGCACAGATACGCAGTATTTT

clone size: .
D gene: TRBD1
J gene: TRBJ2-7
V gene: TRBV20-1
CDR3 protein: CSASPAWTGLRHTAYEQYF
CDR3 DNA: TGCAGTGCTAGTCCTGCCTGGACAGGGTTACGCCATACCGCCTACGAGCAGTACTTC

clone size: .
D gene: TRBD1
J gene: TRBJ1-1
V gene: TRBV7-9
CDR3 protein: CASSLAPGGTEAFF
CDR3 DNA: TGTGCCAGCAGCTTAGCCCCAGGGGGGACTGAAGCTTTCTTT

clone size: .
D gene: .
J gene: TRBJ1-2
V gene: TRBV28
CDR3 protein: CASRDSLYGYTF
CDR3 DNA: TGTGCCAGTCGGGACTCGTTATATGGCTACACCTTC